This T cell receptor (beta chain) was profiled in a study of T cell changes during pregnancy in multiple sclerosis. V shed 2 bases and J shed 7 bases, with 17 bases lying between them. Germline V gives CDR1 MNHEY, CDR2 SVGAGI. This CDR3 region has 16 residues. Measured with immunoSEQ multiplex PCR; TCRdb has only the in-frame clones, and not every one. The table lists fewer than 50,000 clones, about 90% of them singletons. The V call is TRBV6-5, the J call TRBJ1-4; no clear D. This receptor was obtained from a female donor with multiple sclerosis, enrolled in a pregnancy study. Sequences were derived from CD8+ T cells from peripheral blood mononuclear cells, sampled in the first trimester of pregnancy. CDR3 residues: CASSYGPLLGGEKLFF. The CDR3 DNA reads TGTGCCAGCAGTTACGGCCCACTACTAGGCGGTGAAAAACTGTTTTTT.